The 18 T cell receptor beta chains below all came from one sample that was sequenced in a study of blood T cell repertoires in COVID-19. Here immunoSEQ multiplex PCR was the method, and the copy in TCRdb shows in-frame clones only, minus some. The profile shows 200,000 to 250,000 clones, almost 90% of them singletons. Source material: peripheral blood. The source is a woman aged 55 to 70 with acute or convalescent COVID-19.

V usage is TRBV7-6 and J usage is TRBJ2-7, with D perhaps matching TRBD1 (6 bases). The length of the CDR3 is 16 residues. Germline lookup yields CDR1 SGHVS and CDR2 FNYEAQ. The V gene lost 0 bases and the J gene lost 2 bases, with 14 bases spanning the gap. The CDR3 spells CASSLAGTTGTYEQYF. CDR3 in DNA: TGTGCCAGCAGCTTAGCCGGGACAACCGGCACCTACGAGCAGTACTTC.

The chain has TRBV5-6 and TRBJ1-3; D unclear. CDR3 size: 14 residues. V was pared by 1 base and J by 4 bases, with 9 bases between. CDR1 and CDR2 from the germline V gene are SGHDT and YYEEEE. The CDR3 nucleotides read TGTGCCAGCAGCTTGCGAGGGAGAGGAAACACCATATATTTT. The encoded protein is CASSLRGRGNTIYF.

The CDR3 loop reads CASSLAVGRGSYGYTF. In DNA, the CDR3 is TGTGCCAGCAGCTTAGCCGTTGGCAGGGGGAGCTATGGCTACACCTTC. The chain joins TRBV7-2 to TRBJ1-2; the match to TRBD1 covers 7 bases. The CDR3 contains 16 residues. V lost 0 bases and J lost 4; bases outside the gene matches: 8. CDR1 and CDR2 from the germline V gene are SGHTA and FQGNSA.

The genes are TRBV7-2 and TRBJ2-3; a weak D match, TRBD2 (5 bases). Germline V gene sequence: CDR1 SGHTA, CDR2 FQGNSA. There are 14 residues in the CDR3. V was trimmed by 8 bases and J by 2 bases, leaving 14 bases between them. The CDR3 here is CASCPRADTDTQYF. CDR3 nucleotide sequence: TGTGCCAGCTGTCCGCGGGCGGACACAGATACGCAGTATTTT.

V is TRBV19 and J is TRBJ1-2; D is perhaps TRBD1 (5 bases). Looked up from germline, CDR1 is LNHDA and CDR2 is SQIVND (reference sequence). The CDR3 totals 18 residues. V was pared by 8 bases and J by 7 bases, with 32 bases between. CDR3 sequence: CASRSTSQGAGLYGGYTF. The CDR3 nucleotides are TGTGCCAGTCGCAGCACATCCCAGGGCGCCGGGCTGTACGGTGGCTACACCTTC.

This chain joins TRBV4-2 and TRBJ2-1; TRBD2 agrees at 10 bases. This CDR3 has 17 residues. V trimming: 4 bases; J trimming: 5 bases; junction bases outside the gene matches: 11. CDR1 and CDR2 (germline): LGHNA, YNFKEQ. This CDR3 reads CASSPTRGLAVNNEQFF. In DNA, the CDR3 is TGTGCCAGCAGCCCCACCCGAGGACTAGCGGTCAACAATGAGCAGTTCTTC.

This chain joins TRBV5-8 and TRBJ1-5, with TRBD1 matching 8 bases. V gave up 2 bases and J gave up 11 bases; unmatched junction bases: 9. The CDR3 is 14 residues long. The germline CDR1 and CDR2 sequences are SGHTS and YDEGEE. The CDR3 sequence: CASSLQGGGWAQHF. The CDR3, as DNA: TGTGCCAGCAGCTTACAGGGGGGCGGTTGGGCCCAGCATTTT. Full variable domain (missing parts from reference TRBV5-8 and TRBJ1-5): EAGVTQSPTHLIKTRGQQATLRCSPISGHTSVYWYQQALGLGLQFLLWYDEGEERNRGNFPPRFSGRQFPNYSSELNVNALELEDSALYLCASSLQGGGWAQHFGDGTRLSIL.

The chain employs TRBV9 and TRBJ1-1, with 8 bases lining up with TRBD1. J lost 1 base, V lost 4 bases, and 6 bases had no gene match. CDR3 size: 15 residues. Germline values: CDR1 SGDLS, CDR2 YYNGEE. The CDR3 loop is CASSSGGTGNTEAFF. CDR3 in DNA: TGTGCCAGCAGCTCCGGGGGGACAGGGAACACTGAAGCTTTCTTT.

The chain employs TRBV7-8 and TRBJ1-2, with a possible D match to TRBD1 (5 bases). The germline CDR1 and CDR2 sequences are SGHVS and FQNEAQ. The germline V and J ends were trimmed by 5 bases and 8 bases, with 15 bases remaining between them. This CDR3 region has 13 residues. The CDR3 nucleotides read TGTGCCAGCAGCCGGGACCCGGCGGGAGGCTACACCTTC. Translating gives CASSRDPAGGYTF.

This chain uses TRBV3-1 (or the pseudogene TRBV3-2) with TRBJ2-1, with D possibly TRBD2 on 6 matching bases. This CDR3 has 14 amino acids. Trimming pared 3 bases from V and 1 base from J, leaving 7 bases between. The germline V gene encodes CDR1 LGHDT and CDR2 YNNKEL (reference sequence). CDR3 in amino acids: CASSHRESYNEQFF. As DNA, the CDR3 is TGTGCCAGCAGCCACCGGGAGTCCTACAATGAGCAGTTCTTC.

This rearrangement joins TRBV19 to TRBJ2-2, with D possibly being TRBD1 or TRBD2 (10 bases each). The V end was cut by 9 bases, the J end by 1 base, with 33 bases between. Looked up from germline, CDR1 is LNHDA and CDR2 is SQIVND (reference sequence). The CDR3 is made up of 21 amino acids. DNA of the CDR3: TGTGCCAGCACCGTCCCGGGACAGGGGAAAGGACTAGCGGTGAACACCGGGGAGCTGTTTTTT. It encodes CASTVPGQGKGLAVNTGELFF.

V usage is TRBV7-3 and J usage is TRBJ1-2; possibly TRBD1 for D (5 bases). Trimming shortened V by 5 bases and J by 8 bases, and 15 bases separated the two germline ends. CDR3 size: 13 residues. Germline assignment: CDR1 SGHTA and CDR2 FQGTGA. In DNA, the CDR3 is TGTGCCAGCAGCCACACCGGGGGGAAGGGCTACACCTTC. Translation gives CASSHTGGKGYTF.

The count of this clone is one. CDR3 in amino acids: CASSLAGGFNQPQHF. As DNA, the CDR3 is TGTGCCAGCAGCTTGGCCGGAGGATTCAATCAGCCCCAGCATTTT. The chain combines TRBV5-6 with TRBJ1-5; D not resolved. V was shortened by 0 bases and J by 3 bases, with 10 bases between the two germline ends. Germline V lookup: CDR1 SGHDT, CDR2 YYEEEE. The CDR3 is made up of 15 amino acids.

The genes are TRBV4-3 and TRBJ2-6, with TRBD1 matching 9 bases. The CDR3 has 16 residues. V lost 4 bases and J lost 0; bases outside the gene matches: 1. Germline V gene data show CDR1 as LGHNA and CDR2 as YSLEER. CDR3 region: CASSRDRDSGANVLTF. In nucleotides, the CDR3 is TGCGCCAGCAGCCGGGACAGGGACTCTGGGGCCAACGTCCTGACTTTC.

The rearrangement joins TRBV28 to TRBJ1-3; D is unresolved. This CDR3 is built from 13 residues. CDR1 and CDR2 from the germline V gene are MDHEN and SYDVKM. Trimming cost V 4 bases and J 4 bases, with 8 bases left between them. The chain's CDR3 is CASSSQVGNTIYF. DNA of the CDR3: TGTGCCAGCAGTTCTCAGGTCGGAAACACCATATATTTT.

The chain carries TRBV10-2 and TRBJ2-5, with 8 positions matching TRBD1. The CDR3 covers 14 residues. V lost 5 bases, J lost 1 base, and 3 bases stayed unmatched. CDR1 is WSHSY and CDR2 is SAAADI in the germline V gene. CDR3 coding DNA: TGCGCCAGCAGTCTGACAGGGGCCCAAGAGACCCAGTACTTC. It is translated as CASSLTGAQETQYF.

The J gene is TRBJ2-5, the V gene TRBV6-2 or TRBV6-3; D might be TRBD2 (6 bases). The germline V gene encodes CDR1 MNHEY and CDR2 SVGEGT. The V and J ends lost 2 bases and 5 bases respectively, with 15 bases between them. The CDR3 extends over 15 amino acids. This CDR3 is CASSYAGTVGETQYF. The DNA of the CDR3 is TGTGCCAGCAGTTACGCTGGGACTGTAGGGGAGACCCAGTACTTC.

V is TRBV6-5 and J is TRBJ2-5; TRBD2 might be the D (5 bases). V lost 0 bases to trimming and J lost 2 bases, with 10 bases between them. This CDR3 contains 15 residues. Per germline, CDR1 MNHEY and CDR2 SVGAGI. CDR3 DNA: TGTGCCAGCAGTTACTCTTCCCCGGGACAAGAGACCCAGTACTTC. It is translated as CASSYSSPGQETQYF.